The 26 T cell receptor beta chains below come from one sample, sequenced in a study of identifying expanded T cells in peripheral blood. Only in-frame clones appear in the TCRdb table, and some are missing; sequencing was by immunoSEQ multiplex PCR. The table has 75,000 to 90,000 clones, roughly 90% seen once. Sequenced input: blood. The source of these receptors is a person aged 18 to 75 in good health.

This clone was detected a few times. The chain has TRBV5-5 and TRBJ2-2, with a weak D call TRBD1 (6 bases). Germline V gene data show CDR1 as SGHKS and CDR2 as YYEKEE (reference sequence). Trimming removed 0 bases from V and 6 bases from J, with 12 bases in between. This CDR3 is 15 amino acids long. DNA of the CDR3: TGTGCCAGCAGCTTGGTTATCACAGGGCCCGGGGAGCTGTTTTTT. As protein: CASSLVITGPGELFF.

The chain combines TRBV27 with TRBJ2-5; TRBD2 might be the D (6 bases). The V end was cut by 8 bases, the J end by 1 base, with 14 bases between. This CDR3 is built from 14 residues. From germline, CDR1 is MNHEY and CDR2 SMNVEV (reference sequence). For the CDR3, the DNA is TGTGCCAGCGGCCGGGGACTTTCCCAAGAGACCCAGTACTTC. The encoded protein is CASGRGLSQETQYF.

The chain uses TRBV5-1 and TRBJ2-3, with TRBD2 matching 14 bases. The CDR3 consists of 17 residues. Germline assignment: CDR1 SGHRS and CDR2 YFSETQ. After removal of 4 bases from V and 5 bases from J, the junction contained 9 bases not matched to a gene. The CDR3 here is CASSAATSGGALDTQYF. The CDR3, as DNA: TGCGCCAGCAGCGCCGCGACTAGCGGGGGGGCTTTAGATACGCAGTATTTT. Variable domain in full (rest from reference TRBV5-1 and TRBJ2-3): KAGVTQTPRYLIKTRGQQVTLSCSPISGHRSVSWYQQTPGQGLQFLFEYFSETQRNKGNFPGRFSGRQFSNSRSEMNVSTLELGDSALYLCASSAATSGGALDTQYFGPGTRLTVL.

This sequence joins TRBV19 and TRBJ1-5, with a weak D call TRBD1 (6 bases). The CDR3 runs 14 residues. V lost 1 base, J lost 6 bases, and 10 bases lay in between. Germline CDR1 reads LNHDA; CDR2 reads SQIVND (reference sequence). CDR3 residues: CASSIGKGGQPQHF. DNA for the CDR3: TGTGCCAGTAGTATAGGGAAGGGGGGTCAGCCCCAGCATTTT.

This chain connects TRBV7-8 to TRBJ1-4; no firm D call. Germline V CDR1 and CDR2: SGHVS, FQNEAQ. The CDR3 totals 15 residues. Trimming took 1 base from V and 0 from J, leaving 6 bases between them. CDR3 nucleotide sequence: TGTGCCAGCAGCTTAGTAGGTGCAACTAATGAAAAACTGTTTTTT. Translating gives CASSLVGATNEKLFF.

V usage is TRBV5-6 and J usage is TRBJ1-1; D unresolved. Germline V lookup: CDR1 SGHDT, CDR2 YYEEEE. With 4 bases removed from V and 11 bases from J, the gap between germline ends came to 18 bases. CDR3 size: 13 residues. CDR3 loop: CASSHERFLKAFF. The CDR3 DNA follows: TGTGCCAGCAGCCACGAGCGTTTCCTAAAGGCTTTCTTT.

This chain connects TRBV7-9 to TRBJ2-5, with 8 bases fitting TRBD1. The V and J ends lost 10 bases and 4 bases, in that order; junction bases with no gene match: 8. The CDR3 runs 13 residues. Germline V gene sequence: CDR1 SEHNR, CDR2 FQNEAQ (reference sequence). The CDR3 DNA reads as TGTGCCACTGGATTTACAGGGGGAGAGACCCAGTACTTC. This gives the protein CATGFTGGETQYF.

The chain recombines TRBV6-6 with TRBJ2-7; a possible D gene is TRBD2 (6 bases). The V end lost 4 bases, the J end lost 7 bases, and 11 bases lay between the germline ends. The length of the CDR3 is 12 residues. Germline CDR1 reads MNHNY; CDR2 reads SVGAGI (reference sequence). For the CDR3, the DNA is TGTGCCAGCAGTTTAGCGGCAGGGGAGCAGTACTTC. Its translation: CASSLAAGEQYF.

The CDR3 reads CASSPVAGAAVEQYF. CDR3 DNA: TGTGCCAGCTCACCAGTGGCAGGGGCCGCAGTGGAGCAGTACTTC. The J gene is TRBJ2-7, the V gene TRBV18; perhaps TRBD1 as D (6 bases). The germline CDR1 and CDR2 sequences are KGHSH and LQKENI. V lost 2 bases and J 7 bases, leaving 18 bases between the germline ends. CDR3 size: 15 residues.

This clone was seen a handful of times. This rearrangement joins TRBV19 to TRBJ2-3; 9 bases align to TRBD1. J lost 3 bases, V lost 5 bases, and 3 bases had no gene match. CDR1 is LNHDA and CDR2 is SQIVND in the germline V gene (reference sequence). This CDR3 contains 14 residues. CDR3 nucleotides: TGTGCCAGTAGTCCCGGGACAGGGACAGATACGCAGTATTTT. It specifies CASSPGTGTDTQYF.

This chain connects TRBV13 to TRBJ2-5; TRBD1 agrees at 9 bases. The CDR3 runs 16 residues. After removal of 1 base from V and 0 bases from J, the junction contained 3 bases not matched to a gene. Germline V gene lookup returns CDR1 PRHDT and CDR2 FYEKMQ (reference sequence). As DNA, the CDR3 is TGTGCCAGCAGCTTAGCGACAGGGGGATACCAAGAGACCCAGTACTTC. Amino acid sequence: CASSLATGGYQETQYF.

The rearrangement uses TRBV7-9 and TRBJ1-6; no clear D gene. Germline CDR1 and CDR2: SEHNR and FQNEAQ (reference sequence). The CDR3 runs to 15 residues. V lost 5 bases, J lost 3 bases, and 11 bases lay in between. The CDR3 protein is CASSVTASYNSPLHF. CDR3 sequence (DNA): TGTGCCAGCAGCGTTACAGCCAGCTATAATTCACCCCTCCACTTT.

The chain has TRBV7-9 and TRBJ2-3; D call uncertain. This CDR3 is built from 13 residues. The V and J ends lost 1 base and 8 bases respectively, with 10 bases between them. Per the germline V gene, CDR1 is SEHNR and CDR2 is FQNEAQ (reference sequence). CDR3 nucleotides: TGTGCCAGCAGCTTAGTAACCCAAGCTACGCAGTATTTT. The encoded protein is CASSLVTQATQYF.

The J gene is TRBJ1-1, the V gene TRBV25-1, with 7 bases lining up with TRBD1. This CDR3 has 16 amino acids. The germline V gene has CDR1 MGHDK and CDR2 SYGVNS. V lost 6 bases, J lost 3 bases, and 13 bases stayed unmatched. The CDR3 coding sequence is TGTGCCAGCAGCAAAAAGGGGGCGAGTTGGGACACTGAAGCTTTCTTT. It translates to CASSKKGASWDTEAFF.

This sequence joins TRBV11-2 and TRBJ1-1; D perhaps matches TRBD1 (5 bases). With 0 bases removed from V and 4 bases from J, the gap between germline ends came to 9 bases. Germline-derived CDR1 and CDR2 are SGHAT and FQNNGV. The CDR3 is 14 amino acids. CDR3 nucleotide sequence: TGTGCCAGCAGCTTAGATCAGGGAACCACTGAAGCTTTCTTT. Its translation: CASSLDQGTTEAFF. The full variable domain, its missing parts supplied by reference TRBV11-2 and TRBJ1-1, is EAGVAQSPRYKIIEKRQSVAFWCNPISGHATLYWYQQILGQGPKLLIQFQNNGVVDDSQLPKDRFSAERLKGVDSTLKIQPAKLEDSAVYLCASSLDQGTTEAFFGQGTRLTVV.

The J gene is TRBJ1-1, the V gene TRBV6-6, with 8 bases matching TRBD1. CDR1 and CDR2 from the germline V gene are MNHNY and SVGAGI (reference sequence). The CDR3 runs 16 residues. V was clipped by 2 bases and J by 7 bases; unmatched bases: 12. CDR3 coding DNA: TGTGCCAGCAGTTACCTCCCGGGACAGGCCTCGATTGAAGCTTTCTTT. Its protein product is CASSYLPGQASIEAFF.

The chain employs TRBV19 and TRBJ1-1, with 7 bases aligning to TRBD1. The CDR3 is 16 residues long. CDR1 is LNHDA, CDR2 SQIVND, per germline (reference sequence). V dropped 5 bases and J dropped 4; count of bases not matched to a gene: 13. CDR3 DNA: TGTGCCAGTAGTCCCGAAGGACGGACAGGAGGCACTGAAGCTTTCTTT. Its protein is CASSPEGRTGGTEAFF.

The CDR3 spells CSVADRANQPQHF. Written as DNA, the CDR3 is TGCAGCGTTGCCGACAGGGCCAATCAGCCCCAGCATTTT. The chain links TRBV29-1 to TRBJ1-5; 7 bases line up with TRBD1. CDR3 length: 13 residues. Unmatched junction bases numbered 3, after V lost 4 bases and J lost 3 bases. Germline CDR1 and CDR2: SQVTM and ANQGSEA.

The chain is built from TRBV13 and TRBJ2-1; TRBD1 is a possible D gene (5 bases). In germline, CDR1 is PRHDT, CDR2 FYEKMQ (reference sequence). Trimming removed 5 bases at V and 9 bases at J, with 8 bases between. The CDR3 totals 11 residues. The DNA for the CDR3 is TGTGCCAGCAGCCAGCAGGGTGAGCAGTTCTTC. Residues: CASSQQGEQFF.

The rearrangement joins TRBV13 to TRBJ2-6, with TRBD1 matching over 9 bases. CDR1 is PRHDT and CDR2 is FYEKMQ in the germline V gene (reference sequence). The ends lost 5 bases at V and 4 bases at J; junction bases unmatched: 24. The CDR3 is 22 amino acids. The CDR3 DNA reads TGTGCCAGCAGCCGGGACAGGGAAGGTGCTTGGGCCTTAGTGGGGGGGGCCAACGTCCTGACTTTC. The encoded protein is CASSRDREGAWALVGGANVLTF.

This chain links TRBV10-2 with TRBJ1-6; D ambiguous. CDR1 and CDR2 from the germline V gene are WSHSY and SAAADI. This CDR3 region has 12 residues. V was trimmed by 6 bases and J by 5 bases, leaving 5 bases between them. CDR3 region: CASRGNNSPLHF. CDR3 nucleotide sequence: TGCGCCAGCAGGGGCAATAATTCACCCCTCCACTTT.

The chain has TRBV27 and TRBJ1-2, with D maybe TRBD1 (5 bases). Germline CDR1 and CDR2: MNHEY and SMNVEV (reference sequence). The V gene lost 5 bases and the J gene lost 7 bases, with 14 bases spanning the gap. The CDR3 covers 13 residues. The CDR3 coding sequence is TGTGCCAGCAGTGGGGACCTGCGAGGTGGCTACACCTTC. The encoded protein is CASSGDLRGGYTF.

The V gene is TRBV4-3, the J gene TRBJ2-5; TRBD1 matches 8 bases. The germline gives CDR1 LGHNA, CDR2 YSLEER. There are 15 residues in the CDR3. Trimming at V came to 4 bases and at J to 5 bases, leaving 9 bases not matched to a gene. The CDR3 protein is CASSPRGRGGETQYF. The CDR3 DNA is TGCGCCAGCAGCCCCAGGGGGCGAGGTGGGGAGACCCAGTACTTC.

V and J are TRBV19 and TRBJ1-2, with TRBD1 matching 7 bases. The J segment lost 6 bases and the V segment lost 7 bases, leaving 5 bases of the junction unmatched. From germline, CDR1 is LNHDA and CDR2 SQIVND (reference sequence). This CDR3 is built from 12 residues. The CDR3 loop is CASTKQGHGYTF. The CDR3 region has the DNA TGTGCCAGTACCAAACAGGGGCATGGCTACACCTTC.

This chain connects TRBV29-1 to TRBJ2-5, with TRBD1 identical over 8 bases. This CDR3 is built from 15 residues. The trim removed 5 bases at V and 5 bases at J, leaving 13 bases unmatched. Germline loops: CDR1 SQVTM, CDR2 ANQGSEA. CDR3 loop: CSVTPPRTGLETQYF. In nucleotides, the CDR3 is TGCAGCGTTACGCCTCCTCGGACAGGGTTGGAGACCCAGTACTTC.

This sequence joins TRBV18 and TRBJ1-3; D remains unclear. The V gene lost 3 bases and the J gene lost 0 bases, with 9 bases spanning the gap. CDR1 is KGHSH and CDR2 is LQKENI in the germline V gene. The CDR3 totals 15 residues. Written as DNA, the CDR3 is TGTGCCAGCTCACCTCTGCAGGACTCTGGAAACACCATATATTTT. This gives the protein CASSPLQDSGNTIYF.